This T cell receptor beta chain was identified during a study of blood T cell repertoires in COVID-19. Only in-frame clones appear in the TCRdb table, and some are missing; sequencing was by immunoSEQ multiplex PCR. Altogether 150,000 to 200,000 clones are present, around 90% being singletons, with the ten largest covering 15% to 20%. This receptor was taken from a man in his 60s with active or convalescent COVID-19. The sequenced material came from peripheral blood.

As DNA, the CDR3 is TGTGCCAGTCAAGGACAGCCCGGCGGTGAGCAGTTCTTC. This encodes CASQGQPGGEQFF. The chain carries TRBV19 and TRBJ2-1, with D perhaps TRBD1 (6 bases). V was clipped by 8 bases and J by 9 bases, with 17 bases between them. Germline V gene sequence: CDR1 LNHDA, CDR2 SQIVND (reference sequence). There are 13 residues in the CDR3.